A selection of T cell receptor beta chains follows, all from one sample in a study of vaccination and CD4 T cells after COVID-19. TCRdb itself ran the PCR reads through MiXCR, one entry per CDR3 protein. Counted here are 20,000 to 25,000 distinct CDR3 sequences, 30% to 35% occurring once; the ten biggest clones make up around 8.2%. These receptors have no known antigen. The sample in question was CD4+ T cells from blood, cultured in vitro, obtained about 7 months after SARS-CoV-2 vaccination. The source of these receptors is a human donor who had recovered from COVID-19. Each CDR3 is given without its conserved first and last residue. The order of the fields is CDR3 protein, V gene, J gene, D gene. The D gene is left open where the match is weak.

CDR3: ATSRDLGGDGYT; V: TRBV15; J: TRBJ1-2; D: NA
CDR3: ASRTGGWKEQY; V: TRBV5-8; J: TRBJ2-7; D: NA
CDR3: ASSKALWTASSSPLH; V: TRBV21-1; J: TRBJ1-6; D: NA
CDR3: ASSLTSGPSYEQY; V: TRBV7-2; J: TRBJ2-7; D: TRBD2
CDR3: ASSLGGNLDEQF; V: TRBV7-7; J: TRBJ2-1; D: NA
CDR3: ATSDPTQETVYNEQF; V: TRBV24-1; J: TRBJ2-1; D: NA
CDR3: SAWTSAYEQY; V: TRBV20-1; J: TRBJ2-7; D: NA
CDR3: ASSEAPGNYNEQF; V: TRBV6-1; J: TRBJ2-1; D: NA
CDR3: ATSLDSNQPQH; V: TRBV15; J: TRBJ1-5; D: NA
CDR3: ASCPEQY; V: TRBV27; J: TRBJ2-7; D: NA
CDR3: ASTLGGSGSSYEQY; V: TRBV28; J: TRBJ2-7; D: TRBD2
CDR3: ASSWGLPTDTQY; V: TRBV7-9; J: TRBJ2-3; D: NA
CDR3: SALGTSGRTDEQF; V: TRBV20-1; J: TRBJ2-1; D: TRBD2
CDR3: ASSLAGGREETQY; V: TRBV7-9; J: TRBJ2-5; D: NA
CDR3: SARDPAGTGRYEQY; V: TRBV20-1; J: TRBJ2-7; D: TRBD1
CDR3: ASSEGRGTEAF; V: TRBV5-4; J: TRBJ1-1; D: NA
CDR3: ASSLLSGGNTEAF; V: TRBV7-8; J: TRBJ1-1; D: NA
CDR3: ASSSSGEGRNEQF; V: TRBV7-3; J: TRBJ2-1; D: TRBD2
CDR3: ASQPGTGWDTEAF; V: TRBV27; J: TRBJ1-1; D: TRBD1
CDR3: SANVPRTYEQY; V: TRBV20-1; J: TRBJ2-7; D: NA
CDR3: ASTEGAAYTGELF; V: TRBV7-9; J: TRBJ2-2; D: NA
CDR3: SAPDRTYEQY; V: TRBV20-1; J: TRBJ2-7; D: TRBD1
CDR3: SATLPRDSNQPQH; V: TRBV20-1; J: TRBJ1-5; D: NA
CDR3: ASSLVYGTGIYEQY; V: TRBV7-9; J: TRBJ2-7; D: TRBD1
CDR3: ASSLEGLATEAF; V: TRBV7-9; J: TRBJ1-1; D: NA
CDR3: ASSLVSGTRAIYQPQH; V: TRBV7-9; J: TRBJ1-5; D: NA
CDR3: SAGDKNKETQY; V: TRBV20-1; J: TRBJ2-5; D: NA
CDR3: ATSRQGDTGELF; V: TRBV15; J: TRBJ2-2; D: TRBD1
CDR3: ASSIAGGQPQH; V: TRBV19; J: TRBJ1-5; D: NA
CDR3: ASYDREIETQY; V: TRBV19; J: TRBJ2-5; D: TRBD1
CDR3: ASSNRNEQY; V: TRBV19; J: TRBJ2-7; D: NA
CDR3: SARGTGENSPLH; V: TRBV20-1; J: TRBJ1-6; D: TRBD1
CDR3: ASKEGAAF; V: TRBV19; J: TRBJ1-1; D: TRBD1
CDR3: ASSYYQGGTEAF; V: TRBV6-5; J: TRBJ1-1; D: NA
CDR3: ASSYLSVNQPQH; V: TRBV6-2/TRBV6-3; J: TRBJ1-5; D: NA
CDR3: ASTKVGMQINQPQH; V: TRBV6-1; J: TRBJ1-5; D: NA
CDR3: ASSFPFGGRPDTQY; V: TRBV28; J: TRBJ2-3; D: TRBD2
CDR3: ASSYSEGPHEQY; V: TRBV6-5; J: TRBJ2-7; D: NA
CDR3: ASTRTGRTDTQY; V: TRBV6-1; J: TRBJ2-3; D: TRBD1
CDR3: ASSYPWSQPQH; V: TRBV6-5; J: TRBJ1-5; D: NA
CDR3: ASSLENRGSPLH; V: TRBV7-9; J: TRBJ1-6; D: TRBD1